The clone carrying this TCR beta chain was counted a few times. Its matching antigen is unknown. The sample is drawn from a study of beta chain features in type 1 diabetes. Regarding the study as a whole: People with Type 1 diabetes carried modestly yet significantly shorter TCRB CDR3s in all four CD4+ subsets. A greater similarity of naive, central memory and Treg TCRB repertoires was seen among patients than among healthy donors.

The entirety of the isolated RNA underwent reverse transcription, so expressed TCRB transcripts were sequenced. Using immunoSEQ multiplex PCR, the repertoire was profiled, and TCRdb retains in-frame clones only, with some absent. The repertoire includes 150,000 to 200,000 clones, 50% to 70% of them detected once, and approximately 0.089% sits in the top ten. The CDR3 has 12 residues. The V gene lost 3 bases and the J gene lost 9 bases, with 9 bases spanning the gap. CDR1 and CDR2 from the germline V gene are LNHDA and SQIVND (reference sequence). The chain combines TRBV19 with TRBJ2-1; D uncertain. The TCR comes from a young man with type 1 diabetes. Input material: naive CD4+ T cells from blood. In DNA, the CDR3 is TGTGCCAGTAGTATCGGGCAGAGTGAGCAGTTCTTC. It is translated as CASSIGQSEQFF. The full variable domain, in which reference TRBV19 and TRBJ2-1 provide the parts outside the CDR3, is DGGITQSPKYLFRKEGQNVTLSCEQNLNHDAMYWYRQDPGQGLRLIYYSQIVNDFQKGDIAEGYSVSREKKESFPLTVTSAQKNPTAFYLCASSIGQSEQFFGPGTRLTVL.